This entry is about one TCR beta chain. What it binds is unknown. The sample is drawn from a study of T cell repertoires and Cas9 in healthy adults. Study as a whole: SpCas9-reactive CD4 and CD8 T cells were characterized for potency, cytotoxicity and lineage. Whole-study results and caveats: Reportedly, SpCas9-reactive effector T cell proliferation and function were mitigated by SpCas9-reactive Tregs in vitro.

Assay: immunoSEQ multiplex PCR; the TCRdb copy retains only in-frame clones and omits some. The repertoire holds about 22,000 clones, with around 90% as singletons. Germline V gives CDR1 LNHDA, CDR2 SQIVND (reference sequence). This CDR3 contains 17 residues. Germline trimming cut 8 bases from V and 1 base from J; bases unmatched to any gene: 11. This clonotype originated in a human donor in good health. This chain joins TRBV19 and TRBJ2-5; 12 bases fit TRBD1. Material: CD4+ effector T cells (CD127+, CD25-, CD137-, CD154-) from PBMCs; culture status not recorded. CDR3: CASSSGGTGGSQETQYF. Here the CDR3 DNA reads TGTGCCAGTTCTTCAGGTGGGACAGGGGGCTCCCAAGAGACCCAGTACTTC.